This T cell receptor (beta chain) was documented in a study of shared clonotypes between healthy human individuals. CDR3 size: 16 residues. Trimming took off 3 bases at V and 7 bases at J, with 22 bases between the two ends. Germline V gene lookup returns CDR1 MDHEN and CDR2 SYDVKM. The table came from immunoSEQ multiplex PCR; TCRdb's copy has only in-frame clones and leaves some out. In the table there are about 2.2 million clones, roughly 95% of which are singletons. With respect to this clone: What it binds is unknown.

Naivety among CD8 cells was defined by CD45RO negativity and positive CCR7 selection, thereby excluding terminally differentiated effector memory CD45RA+ cells. General study results and limits: Large depth notwithstanding, sorted-subset sequencing proved incomplete by rarefaction. Sharing across several donors was seen in roughly 5% of naive CD4 clonotypes.

The sequenced material came from naive CD8+ T cells from PBMCs. The TCR was taken from a man younger than 30 in good health. Some clones in this sample may be carry-over from other donors' samples. The J gene is TRBJ2-7, the V gene TRBV28, with a weak D call TRBD1 (5 bases). The CDR3 sequence: CASSLQAGLLLGEQYF. CDR3 sequence (DNA): TGTGCCAGCAGTTTGCAAGCAGGGCTGCTACTGGGGGAGCAGTACTTC.